What follows are 8 T cell receptor beta chains derived from one specimen sequenced in a study of CD8 T cells in Susac syndrome. Reverse transcription of about 0.45 to 1 ug RNA was carried out with random hexamers. TCRdb reprocessed the immunoSEQ multiplex PCR reads with MiXCR, giving one entry per CDR3 protein. The sample consists of roughly 110,000 distinct CDR3 sequences, approximately 90% of them appearing once. The specimen was CD8+ T cells from PBMCs. The receptors shown here come from a human donor in good health.

This chain joins TRBV6-2 or TRBV6-3 and TRBJ1-4; a possible D gene is TRBD1 (5 bases). This CDR3 spans 15 amino acids. The germline CDR1 and CDR2 sequences are MNHEY and SVGEGT. Trimming took off 8 bases at V and 1 base at J, with 14 bases between the two ends. The CDR3 coding sequence is TGTGCCAGCCGCACCGGGACCAGAACTAATGAAAAACTGTTTTTT. It specifies CASRTGTRTNEKLFF.

The V and J genes are TRBV20-1 and TRBJ2-5; maybe TRBD2 (8 bases). This CDR3 region has 16 residues. The V end lost 2 bases, the J end lost 1 base, and 17 bases lay between the germline ends. Germline V CDR1 and CDR2: DFQATT, SNEGSKA (reference sequence). The CDR3 sequence: CSARQGEAGVQETQYF. The CDR3 DNA reads as TGCAGTGCTAGACAGGGGGAAGCGGGGGTCCAAGAGACCCAGTACTTC.

This clonotype was seen just once. The chain couples TRBV19 to TRBJ1-2; 11 nucleotides match TRBD1. Losses at the gene ends were 8 bases for V and 8 bases for J; bases not matched to a gene: 10. Germline loops: CDR1 LNHDA, CDR2 SQIVND (reference sequence). This CDR3 is 14 amino acids long. The CDR3 coding sequence is TGTGCCAGTGCCCGGGACAGGGGGTTCCGAGGCTACACCTTC. This translates into CASARDRGFRGYTF.

The V and J genes are TRBV20-1 and TRBJ2-1, with 8 nucleotides matching TRBD2. Germline trimming cut 2 bases from V and 0 bases from J; bases unmatched to any gene: 12. This CDR3 is 18 amino acids long. The germline V gene encodes CDR1 DFQATT and CDR2 SNEGSKA (reference sequence). CDR3 region: CSARRGYGGGSSYNEQFF. The CDR3, as DNA: TGCAGTGCTAGAAGGGGTTACGGCGGGGGGAGCTCCTACAATGAGCAGTTCTTC.

This clonotype was observed a single time. The V call is TRBV20-1, the J call TRBJ2-1; 11 bases are shared with TRBD2. V dropped 2 bases and J dropped 6; count of bases not matched to a gene: 6. There are 15 residues in the CDR3. Per the germline V gene, CDR1 is DFQATT and CDR2 is SNEGSKA (reference sequence). This CDR3 is CSARKLAGAINEQFF. The CDR3 nucleotides are TGCAGTGCTAGAAAACTAGCGGGGGCCATCAATGAGCAGTTCTTC.

This chain links TRBV20-1 with TRBJ2-5; D is ambiguous. The V end lost 3 bases, the J end lost 1 base, and 6 bases lay between the germline ends. The germline V gene encodes CDR1 DFQATT and CDR2 SNEGSKA (reference sequence). The CDR3 is 12 amino acids. The CDR3 sequence is CSARGFQETQYF. CDR3 in DNA: TGCAGTGCTAGGGGGTTCCAAGAGACCCAGTACTTC.

The genes are TRBV7-9 and TRBJ2-7; D perhaps matches TRBD1 (5 bases). The ends were cut back, 1 base at V and 0 bases at J, with 10 bases in the middle. CDR1 and CDR2 from the germline V gene are SEHNR and FQNEAQ (reference sequence). The length of the CDR3 is 15 residues. Here the CDR3 reads CASSLGQGNSYEQYF. The CDR3 coding sequence is TGTGCCAGCAGCTTAGGGCAGGGAAACTCCTACGAGCAGTACTTC.

This chain connects TRBV12-3 or TRBV12-4 to TRBJ2-3; D gene unclear. The CDR3 consists of 12 residues. V lost 7 bases to trimming and J lost 2 bases, with 7 bases between them. The DNA of the CDR3 is TGTGCCAGCACTGATTACACAGATACGCAGTATTTT. It translates to CASTDYTDTQYF.